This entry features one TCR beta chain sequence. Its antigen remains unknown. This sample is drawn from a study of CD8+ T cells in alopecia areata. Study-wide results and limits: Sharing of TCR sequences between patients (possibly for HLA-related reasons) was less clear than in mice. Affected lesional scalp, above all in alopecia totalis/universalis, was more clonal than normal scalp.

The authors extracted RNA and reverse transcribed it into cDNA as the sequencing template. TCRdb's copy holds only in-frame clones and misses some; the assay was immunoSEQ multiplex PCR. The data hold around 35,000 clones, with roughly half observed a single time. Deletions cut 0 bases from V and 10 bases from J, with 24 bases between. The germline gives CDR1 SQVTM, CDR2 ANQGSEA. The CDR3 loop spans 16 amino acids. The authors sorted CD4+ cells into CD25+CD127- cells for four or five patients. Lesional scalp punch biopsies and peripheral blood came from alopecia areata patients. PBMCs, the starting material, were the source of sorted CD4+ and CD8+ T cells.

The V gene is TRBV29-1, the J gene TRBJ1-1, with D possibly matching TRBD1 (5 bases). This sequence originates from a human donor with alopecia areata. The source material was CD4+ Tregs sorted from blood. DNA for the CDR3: TGCAGCGTTGAAGATCTATTTGGCGACGGTTTAAGGGGAGCTTTCTTT. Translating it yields CSVEDLFGDGLRGAFF. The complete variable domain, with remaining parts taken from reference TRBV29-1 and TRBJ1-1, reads SAVISQKPSRDICQRGTSLTIQCQVDSQVTMMFWYRQQPGQSLTLIATANQGSEATYESGFVIDKFPISRPNLTFSTLTVSNMSPEDSSIYLCSVEDLFGDGLRGAFFGQGTRLTVV.